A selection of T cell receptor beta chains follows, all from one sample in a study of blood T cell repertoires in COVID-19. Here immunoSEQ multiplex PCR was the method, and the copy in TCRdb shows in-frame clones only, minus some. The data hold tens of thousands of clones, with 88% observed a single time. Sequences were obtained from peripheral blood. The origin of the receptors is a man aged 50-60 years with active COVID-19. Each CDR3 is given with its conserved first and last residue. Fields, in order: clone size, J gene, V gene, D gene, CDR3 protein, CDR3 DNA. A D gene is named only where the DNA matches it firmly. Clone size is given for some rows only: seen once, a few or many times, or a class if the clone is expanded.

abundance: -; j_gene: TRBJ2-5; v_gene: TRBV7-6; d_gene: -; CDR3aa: CASSSRYQETQYF; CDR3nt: TGTGCCAGCAGCTCCCGGTACCAAGAGACCCAGTACTTC
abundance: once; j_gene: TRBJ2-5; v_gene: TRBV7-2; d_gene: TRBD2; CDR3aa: CASSFTSGGEMQYF; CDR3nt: TGTGCCAGCAGCTTCACTAGCGGGGGGGAGATGCAGTACTTC
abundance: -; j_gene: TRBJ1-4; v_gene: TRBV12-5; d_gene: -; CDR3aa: CASGPGGIGTNEKLFF; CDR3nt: TGTGCTAGTGGCCCCGGGGGAATAGGCACTAATGAAAAACTGTTTTTT
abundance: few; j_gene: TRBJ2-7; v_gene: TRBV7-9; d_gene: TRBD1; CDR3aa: CASSSRKDRITYEQYF; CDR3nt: TGTGCCAGCAGCTCCCGGAAGGACAGGATAACCTACGAGCAGTACTTC
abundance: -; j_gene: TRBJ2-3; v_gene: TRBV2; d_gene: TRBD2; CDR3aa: CASRRGGRPSTDTQYF; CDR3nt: TGTGCCAGCAGGAGGGGAGGGAGACCTAGCACAGATACGCAGTATTTT
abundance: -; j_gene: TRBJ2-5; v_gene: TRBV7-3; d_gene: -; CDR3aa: CASSKGHMETQYF; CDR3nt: TGTGCCAGCAGCAAGGGGCATATGGAGACCCAGTACTTC
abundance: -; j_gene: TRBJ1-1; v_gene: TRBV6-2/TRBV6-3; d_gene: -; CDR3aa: CASSSWIGRSDTEAFF; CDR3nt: TGTGCCAGCAGTTCCTGGATCGGGAGGTCGGACACTGAAGCTTTCTTT
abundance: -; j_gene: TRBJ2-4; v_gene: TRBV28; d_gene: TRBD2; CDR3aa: CASSSPLATWGNIQYF; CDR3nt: TGTGCCAGCAGTTCCCCACTAGCGACCTGGGGGAACATTCAGTACTTC
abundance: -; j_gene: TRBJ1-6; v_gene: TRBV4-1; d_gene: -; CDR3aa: CASSQAGLRRGLSYNSPLHF; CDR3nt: TGCGCCAGCAGCCAAGCAGGTTTGCGACGAGGGTTGTCCTATAATTCACCCCTCCACTTT
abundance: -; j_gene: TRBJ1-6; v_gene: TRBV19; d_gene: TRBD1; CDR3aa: CASSPRQGNSPLHF; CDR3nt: TGTGCCAGTAGTCCTCGACAGGGTAACTCACCCCTCCACTTT
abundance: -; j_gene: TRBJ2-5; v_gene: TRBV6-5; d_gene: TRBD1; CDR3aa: CASATRDRLQETQYF; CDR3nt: TGTGCCAGCGCTACCCGGGACAGATTACAAGAGACCCAGTACTTC
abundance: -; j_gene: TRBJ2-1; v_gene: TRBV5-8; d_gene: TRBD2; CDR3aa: CASQSAGGPHNEQFF; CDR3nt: TGTGCCAGCCAGTCGGCGGGGGGGCCCCACAATGAGCAGTTCTTC
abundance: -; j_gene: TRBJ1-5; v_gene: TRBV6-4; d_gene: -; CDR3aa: CASSAAPGEGQPQHF; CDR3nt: TGTGCCAGCAGTGCCGCTCCAGGGGAAGGGCAGCCCCAGCATTTT
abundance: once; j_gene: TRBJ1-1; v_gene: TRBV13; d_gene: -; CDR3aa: CASSLRGTEAFF; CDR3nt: TGTGCCAGCAGCCTCAGGGGCACTGAAGCTTTCTTT
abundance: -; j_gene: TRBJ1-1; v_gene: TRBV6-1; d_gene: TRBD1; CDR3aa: CASSKDRGQRNTEAFF; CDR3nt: TGTGCCAGCAGTAAAGACAGGGGGCAAAGGAACACTGAAGCTTTCTTT
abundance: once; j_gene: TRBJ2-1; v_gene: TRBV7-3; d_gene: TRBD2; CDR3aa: CASNPSGGAGNEQFF; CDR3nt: TGTGCCAGCAACCCTAGCGGGGGGGCCGGTAATGAGCAGTTCTTC
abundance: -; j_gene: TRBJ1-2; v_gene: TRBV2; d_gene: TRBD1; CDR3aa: CASRSLRQGWNYGYTF; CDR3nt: TGTGCCAGCAGATCCTTACGACAGGGATGGAACTATGGCTACACCTTC
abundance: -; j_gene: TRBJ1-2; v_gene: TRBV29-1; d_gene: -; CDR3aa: CSVEESGIRHGYTF; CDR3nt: TGCAGCGTTGAAGAATCAGGGATTCGTCATGGCTACACCTTC
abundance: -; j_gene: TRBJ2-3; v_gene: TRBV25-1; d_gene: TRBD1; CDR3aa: CASSEYGTGDTQYF; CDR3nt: TGTGCCAGCAGTGAATATGGGACAGGAGATACGCAGTATTTT
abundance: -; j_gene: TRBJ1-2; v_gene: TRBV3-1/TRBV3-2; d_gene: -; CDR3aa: CASSEPDRDYGYTF; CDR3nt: TGTGCCAGCAGCGAACCCGACAGAGACTATGGCTACACCTTC
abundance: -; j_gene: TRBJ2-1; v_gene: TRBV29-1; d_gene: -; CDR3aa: CSVARSSYNEQFF; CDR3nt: TGCAGCGTTGCCCGGAGCTCCTACAATGAGCAGTTCTTC
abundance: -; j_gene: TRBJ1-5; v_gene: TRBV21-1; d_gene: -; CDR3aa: CASSKDPRDRHLWGNQPQHF; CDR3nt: TGTGCCAGCAGCAAAGATCCCCGGGACAGGCACCTCTGGGGCAATCAGCCCCAGCATTTT
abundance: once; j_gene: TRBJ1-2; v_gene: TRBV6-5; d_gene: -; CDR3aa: CASSYSTERGGYTF; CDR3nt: TGTGCCAGCAGTTACTCGACCGAAAGGGGCGGCTACACCTTC
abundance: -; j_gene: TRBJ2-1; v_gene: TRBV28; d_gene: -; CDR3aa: CASRVGTVNEQFF; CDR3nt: TGTGCCAGCAGAGTAGGGACTGTCAATGAGCAGTTCTTC
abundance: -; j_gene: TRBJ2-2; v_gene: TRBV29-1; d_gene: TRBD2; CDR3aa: CSASFRLAGARELFF; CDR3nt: TGCAGCGCCTCCTTCCGACTAGCGGGAGCCCGGGAGCTGTTTTTT
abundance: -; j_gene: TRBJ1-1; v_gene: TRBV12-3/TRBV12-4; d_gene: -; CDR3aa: CASEKTWGGAAFF; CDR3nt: TGTGCCAGCGAAAAGACATGGGGGGGCGCAGCTTTCTTT
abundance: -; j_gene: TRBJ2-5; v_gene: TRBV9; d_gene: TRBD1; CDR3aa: CASSVAPLLGTGGQGTQYF; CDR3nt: TGTGCCAGCAGCGTAGCACCCCTTTTGGGGACAGGGGGCCAAGGGACCCAGTACTTC
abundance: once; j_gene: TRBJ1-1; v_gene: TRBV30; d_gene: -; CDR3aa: CAWSEITEAFF; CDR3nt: TGTGCCTGGTCTGAGATCACTGAAGCTTTCTTT
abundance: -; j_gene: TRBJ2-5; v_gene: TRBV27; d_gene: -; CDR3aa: CASSSPYPGQRGETQYF; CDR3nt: TGTGCCAGCAGTTCCCCTTATCCTGGACAGCGGGGAGAGACCCAGTACTTC
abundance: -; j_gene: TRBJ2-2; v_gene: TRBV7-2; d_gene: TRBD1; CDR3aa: CASSLYLQGSRELFF; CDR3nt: TGTGCCAGCAGCCTCTACCTACAGGGGAGCAGGGAGCTGTTTTTT
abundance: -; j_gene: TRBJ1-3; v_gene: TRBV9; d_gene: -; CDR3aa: CASSLTSGSGNTIYF; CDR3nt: TGTGCCAGCAGCCTTACCTCCGGTTCTGGAAACACCATATATTTT
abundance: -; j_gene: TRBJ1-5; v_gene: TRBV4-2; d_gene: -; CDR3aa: CASSQGQENNQPQHF; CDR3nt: TGTGCCAGCAGCCAAGGACAGGAGAACAATCAGCCCCAGCATTTT
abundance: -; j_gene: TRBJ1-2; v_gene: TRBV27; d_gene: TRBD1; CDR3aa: CASHRTGGYGYTF; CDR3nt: TGTGCCAGCCATAGGACAGGGGGCTATGGCTACACCTTC
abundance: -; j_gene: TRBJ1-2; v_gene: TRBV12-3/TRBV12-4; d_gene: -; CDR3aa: CASSLDRSYGYTF; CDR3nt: TGTGCCAGCAGTTTGGACAGAAGCTATGGCTACACCTTC
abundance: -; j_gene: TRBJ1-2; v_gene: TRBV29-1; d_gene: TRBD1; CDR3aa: CSVDRDRVHGYTF; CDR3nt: TGCAGCGTCGACCGGGACAGAGTTCATGGCTACACCTTC
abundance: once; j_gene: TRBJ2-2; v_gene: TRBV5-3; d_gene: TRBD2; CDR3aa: CARSLNWLAGVAGELFF; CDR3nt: TGTGCCAGAAGCTTGAATTGGCTAGCGGGAGTGGCCGGGGAGCTGTTTTTT
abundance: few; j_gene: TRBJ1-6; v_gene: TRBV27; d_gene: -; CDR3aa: CASMSGHNNSPLHF; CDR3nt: TGTGCCAGCATGTCGGGACATAATAATTCACCCCTCCACTTT
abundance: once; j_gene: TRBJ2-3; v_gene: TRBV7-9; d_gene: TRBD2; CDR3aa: CASSGPGTRGPTDTQYF; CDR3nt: TGTGCCAGCAGCGGTCCCGGGACTAGAGGCCCCACAGATACGCAGTATTTT
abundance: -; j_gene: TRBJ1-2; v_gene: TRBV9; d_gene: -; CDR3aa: CASSTHEDSDYGYTF; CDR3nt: TGTGCCAGCAGCACTCACGAGGACAGTGACTATGGCTACACCTTC
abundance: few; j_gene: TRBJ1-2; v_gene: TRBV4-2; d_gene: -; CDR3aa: CASSQEDSGGAYGYTF; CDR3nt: TGTGCCAGCAGCCAAGAGGATAGTGGAGGGGCCTATGGCTACACCTTC
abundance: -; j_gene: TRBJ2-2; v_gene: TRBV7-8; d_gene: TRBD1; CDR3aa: CASSFLRGLGGELFF; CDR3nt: TGTGCCAGCAGCTTTTTAAGGGGGCTCGGCGGGGAGCTGTTTTTT
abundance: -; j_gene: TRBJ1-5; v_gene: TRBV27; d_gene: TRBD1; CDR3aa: CASWDRISNQPQHF; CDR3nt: TGTGCCAGCTGGGACAGGATTAGCAATCAGCCCCAGCATTTT
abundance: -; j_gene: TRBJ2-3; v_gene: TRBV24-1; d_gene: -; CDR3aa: CATFFAAPSTDTQYF; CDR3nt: TGTGCCACCTTCTTCGCGGCCCCTAGCACAGATACGCAGTATTTT
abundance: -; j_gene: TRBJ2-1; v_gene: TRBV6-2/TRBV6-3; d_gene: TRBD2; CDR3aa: CASSYRDGRVYYNEQFF; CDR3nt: TGTGCCAGCAGCTATCGGGACGGGAGGGTTTATTACAATGAGCAGTTCTTC
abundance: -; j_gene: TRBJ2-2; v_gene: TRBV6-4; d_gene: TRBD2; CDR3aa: CASSEAGGQVTGELFF; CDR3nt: TGTGCCAGCAGTGAGGCGGGAGGCCAGGTCACCGGGGAGCTGTTTTTT